This T cell receptor beta chain was recorded in a study of cytomegalovirus exposure and HLA in healthy donors. Study context: From about 200 million T cells, an earlier analysis saw approximately 110 million unique TCR beta sequences.

The PCR contained 60 Vbeta and 13 Jbeta primers. Produced via immunoSEQ multiplex PCR; TCRdb's table is partial and in-frame only. This table has approximately 120,000 clones, roughly 76% appearing once. This CDR3 is 15 amino acids long. V trimming: 4 bases; J trimming: 4 bases; junction bases outside the gene matches: 8. This chain joins TRBV5-3 and TRBJ2-7; 10 nucleotides agree with TRBD1. TRBV5-3 is an ORF for which the function is uncertain. The origin of this receptor is a woman in her thirties or forties in good health and CMV-seropositive. Material: PBMCs. CDR3: CARSDLGQGLYEQYF. In DNA, the CDR3 is TGTGCCAGAAGCGATCTGGGACAGGGGTTGTACGAGCAGTACTTC.